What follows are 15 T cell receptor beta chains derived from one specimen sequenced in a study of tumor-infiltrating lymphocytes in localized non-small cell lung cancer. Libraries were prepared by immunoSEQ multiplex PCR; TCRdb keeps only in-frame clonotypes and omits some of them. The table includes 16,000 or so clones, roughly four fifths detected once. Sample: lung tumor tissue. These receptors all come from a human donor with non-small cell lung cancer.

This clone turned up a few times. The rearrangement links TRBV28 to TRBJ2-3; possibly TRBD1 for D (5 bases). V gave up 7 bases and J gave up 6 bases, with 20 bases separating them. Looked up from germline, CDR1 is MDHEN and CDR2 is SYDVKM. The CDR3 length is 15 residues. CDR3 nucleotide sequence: TGTGCCAGCACCCTCGGTCAGGGCGAGGTTGATACGCAGTATTTT. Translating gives CASTLGQGEVDTQYF.

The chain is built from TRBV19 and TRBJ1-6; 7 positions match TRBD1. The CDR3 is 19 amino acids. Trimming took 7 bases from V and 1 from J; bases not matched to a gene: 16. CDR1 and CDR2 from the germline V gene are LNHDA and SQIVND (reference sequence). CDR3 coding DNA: TGTGCCAGTACTCCGGGGTCGGGACAGCCGGGATCCTATAATTCACCCCTCCACTTT. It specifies CASTPGSGQPGSYNSPLHF.

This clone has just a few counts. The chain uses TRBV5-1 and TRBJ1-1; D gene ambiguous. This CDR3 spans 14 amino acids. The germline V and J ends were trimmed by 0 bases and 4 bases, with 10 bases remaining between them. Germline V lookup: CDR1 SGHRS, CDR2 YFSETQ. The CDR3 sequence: CASSLGGTSTEAFF. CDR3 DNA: TGCGCCAGCAGCTTGGGAGGAACGAGCACTGAAGCTTTCTTT.

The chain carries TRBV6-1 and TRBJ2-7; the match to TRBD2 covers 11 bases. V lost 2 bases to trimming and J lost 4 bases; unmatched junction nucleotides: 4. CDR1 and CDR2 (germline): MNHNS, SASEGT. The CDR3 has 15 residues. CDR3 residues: CASSESTSGSYEQYF. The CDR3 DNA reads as TGTGCCAGCAGTGAAAGCACTAGCGGGAGTTACGAGCAGTACTTC.

The CDR3 DNA follows: TGTGCCAGCAGCCCGCAGGCCGTCACTGAAGCTTTCTTT. This sequence encodes CASSPQAVTEAFF. The V gene is TRBV11-2, the J gene TRBJ1-1; D not certain. V was pared by 5 bases and J by 4 bases, with 11 bases between. This CDR3 has 13 amino acids. CDR1 is SGHAT, CDR2 FQNNGV, per germline.

CDR3 amino acids: CANIRDREETQYF. The CDR3 nucleotides read TGTGCCAATATCCGGGACAGGGAAGAGACCCAGTACTTC. V is TRBV19 and J is TRBJ2-5; 9 nucleotides line up with TRBD1. The CDR3 spans 13 residues. With 10 bases clipped from V and 3 bases from J, the junction kept 6 bases outside the gene matches. Germline CDR1 reads LNHDA; CDR2 reads SQIVND (reference sequence).

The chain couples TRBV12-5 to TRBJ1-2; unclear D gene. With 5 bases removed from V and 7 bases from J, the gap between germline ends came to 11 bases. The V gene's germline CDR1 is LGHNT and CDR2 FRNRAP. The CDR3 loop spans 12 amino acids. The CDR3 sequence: CASGLDVCGYTF. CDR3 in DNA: TGTGCTAGTGGTCTGGATGTTTGTGGCTACACCTTC. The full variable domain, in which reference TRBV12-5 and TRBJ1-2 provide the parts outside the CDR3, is DARVTQTPRHKVTEMGQEVTMRCQPILGHNTVFWYRQTMMQGLELLAYFRNRAPLDDSGMPKDRFSAEMPDATLATLKIQPSEPRDSAVYFCASGLDVCGYTFGSGTRLTVV.

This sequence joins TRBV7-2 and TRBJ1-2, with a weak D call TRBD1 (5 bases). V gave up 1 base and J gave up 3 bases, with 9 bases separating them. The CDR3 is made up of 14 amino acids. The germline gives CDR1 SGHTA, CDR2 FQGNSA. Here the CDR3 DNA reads TGTGCCAGCAGCTTAGTTCAGGGCCACTATGGCTACACCTTC. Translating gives CASSLVQGHYGYTF. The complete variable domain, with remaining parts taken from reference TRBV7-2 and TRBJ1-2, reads GAGVSQSPSNKVTEKGKDVELRCDPISGHTALYWYRQSLGQGLEFLIYFQGNSAPDKSGLPSDRFSAERTGGSVSTLTIQRTQQEDSAVYLCASSLVQGHYGYTFGSGTRLTVV.

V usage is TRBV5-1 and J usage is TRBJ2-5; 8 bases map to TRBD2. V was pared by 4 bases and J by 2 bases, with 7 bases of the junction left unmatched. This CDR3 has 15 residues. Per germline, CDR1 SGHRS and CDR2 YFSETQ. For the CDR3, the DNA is TGCGCCAGCAGCATCGTAGCGGGGCCACAAGAGACCCAGTACTTC. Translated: CASSIVAGPQETQYF.

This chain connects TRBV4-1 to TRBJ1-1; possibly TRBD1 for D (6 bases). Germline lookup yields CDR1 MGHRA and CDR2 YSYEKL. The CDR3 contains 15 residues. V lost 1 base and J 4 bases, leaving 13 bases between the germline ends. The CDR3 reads CASSQGQGSGTEAFF. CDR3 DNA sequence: TGCGCCAGCAGCCAAGGTCAGGGGTCCGGCACTGAAGCTTTCTTT.

The CDR3 here is CASSPGGAYEQYF. In DNA form, the CDR3 reads TGTGCCAGCAGCCCGGGTGGGGCCTACGAGCAGTACTTC. The chain recombines TRBV7-9 with TRBJ2-7; D is uncertain. Trimming pared 5 bases from V and 2 bases from J, leaving 10 bases between. Per germline, CDR1 SEHNR and CDR2 FQNEAQ (reference sequence). CDR3 length: 13 residues.

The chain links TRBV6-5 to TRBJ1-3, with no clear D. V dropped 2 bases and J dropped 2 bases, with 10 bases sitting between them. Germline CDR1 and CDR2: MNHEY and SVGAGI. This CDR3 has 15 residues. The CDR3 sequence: CASSYRENPGNTIYF. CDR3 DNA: TGTGCCAGCAGTTACCGGGAGAATCCTGGAAACACCATATATTTT.

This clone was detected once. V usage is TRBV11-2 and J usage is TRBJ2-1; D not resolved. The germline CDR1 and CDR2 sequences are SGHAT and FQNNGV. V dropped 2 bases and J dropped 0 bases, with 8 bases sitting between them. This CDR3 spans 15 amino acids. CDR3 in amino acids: CASSLSQDSYNEQFF. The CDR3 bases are TGTGCCAGCAGCTTATCCCAAGACTCCTACAATGAGCAGTTCTTC.

The CDR3: CASSFHQTGTYEQYF. The CDR3 DNA sequence: TGTGCCAGCAGCTTCCACCAGACAGGGACCTACGAGCAGTACTTC. The chain employs TRBV11-2 and TRBJ2-7; 7 bases align to TRBD1. The germline CDR1 and CDR2 sequences are SGHAT and FQNNGV. Losses at the gene ends were 3 bases for V and 2 bases for J; bases not matched to a gene: 7. The length of the CDR3 is 15 residues.

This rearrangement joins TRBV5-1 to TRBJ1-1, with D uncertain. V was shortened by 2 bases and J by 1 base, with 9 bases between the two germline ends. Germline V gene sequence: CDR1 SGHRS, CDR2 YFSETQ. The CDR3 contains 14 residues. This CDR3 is CASSFLGGNTEAFF. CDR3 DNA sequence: TGCGCCAGCAGCTTTTTAGGAGGGAACACTGAAGCTTTCTTT. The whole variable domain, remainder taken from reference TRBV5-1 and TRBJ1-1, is KAGVTQTPRYLIKTRGQQVTLSCSPISGHRSVSWYQQTPGQGLQFLFEYFSETQRNKGNFPGRFSGRQFSNSRSEMNVSTLELGDSALYLCASSFLGGNTEAFFGQGTRLTVV.